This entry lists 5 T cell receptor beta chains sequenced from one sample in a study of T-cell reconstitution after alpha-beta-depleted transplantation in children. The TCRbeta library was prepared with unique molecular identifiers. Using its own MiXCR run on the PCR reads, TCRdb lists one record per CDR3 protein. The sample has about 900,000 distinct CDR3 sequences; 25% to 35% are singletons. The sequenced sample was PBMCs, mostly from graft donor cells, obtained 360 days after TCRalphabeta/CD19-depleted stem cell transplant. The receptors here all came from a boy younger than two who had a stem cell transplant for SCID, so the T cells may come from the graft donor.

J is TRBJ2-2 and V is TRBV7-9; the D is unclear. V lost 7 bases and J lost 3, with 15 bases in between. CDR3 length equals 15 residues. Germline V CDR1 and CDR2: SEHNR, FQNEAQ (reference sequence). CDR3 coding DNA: TGTGCCAGCACCTTCCTCCTAGGGCACACCGGGGAGCTGTTTTTT. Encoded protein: CASTFLLGHTGELFF. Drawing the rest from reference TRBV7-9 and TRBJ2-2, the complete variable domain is DTGVSQNPRHKITKRGQNVTFRCDPISEHNRLYWYRQTLGQGPEFLTYFQNEAQLEKSRLLSDRFSAERPKGSFSTLEIQRTEQGDSAMYLCASTFLLGHTGELFFGEGSRLTVL.

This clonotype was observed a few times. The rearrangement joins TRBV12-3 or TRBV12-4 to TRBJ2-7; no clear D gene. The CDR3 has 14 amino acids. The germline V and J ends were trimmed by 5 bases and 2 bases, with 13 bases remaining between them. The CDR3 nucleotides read TGTGCCAGCAGTCGAGACCTAAAAACCTACGAGCAGTACTTC. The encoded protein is CASSRDLKTYEQYF.

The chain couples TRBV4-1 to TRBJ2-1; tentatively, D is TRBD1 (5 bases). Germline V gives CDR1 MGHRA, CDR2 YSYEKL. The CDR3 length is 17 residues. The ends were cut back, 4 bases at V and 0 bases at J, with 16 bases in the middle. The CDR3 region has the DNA TGCGCCAGCAGCCCCCCGGAAGGGGCAAGCTCCTACAATGAGCAGTTCTTC. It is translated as CASSPPEGASSYNEQFF.

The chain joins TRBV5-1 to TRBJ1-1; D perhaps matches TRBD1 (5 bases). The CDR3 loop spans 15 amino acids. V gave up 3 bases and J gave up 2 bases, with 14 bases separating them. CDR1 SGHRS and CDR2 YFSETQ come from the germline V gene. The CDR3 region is CASSYWGTDNTEAFF. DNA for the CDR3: TGCGCCAGCAGCTACTGGGGGACCGATAACACTGAAGCTTTCTTT.

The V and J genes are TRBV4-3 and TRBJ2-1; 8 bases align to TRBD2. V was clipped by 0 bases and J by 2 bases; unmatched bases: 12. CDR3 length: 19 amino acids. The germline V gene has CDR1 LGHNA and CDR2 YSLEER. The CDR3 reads CASSQDPPVAGGPYNEQFF. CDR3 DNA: TGCGCCAGCAGCCAAGACCCCCCGGTTGCGGGGGGCCCCTACAATGAGCAGTTCTTC.